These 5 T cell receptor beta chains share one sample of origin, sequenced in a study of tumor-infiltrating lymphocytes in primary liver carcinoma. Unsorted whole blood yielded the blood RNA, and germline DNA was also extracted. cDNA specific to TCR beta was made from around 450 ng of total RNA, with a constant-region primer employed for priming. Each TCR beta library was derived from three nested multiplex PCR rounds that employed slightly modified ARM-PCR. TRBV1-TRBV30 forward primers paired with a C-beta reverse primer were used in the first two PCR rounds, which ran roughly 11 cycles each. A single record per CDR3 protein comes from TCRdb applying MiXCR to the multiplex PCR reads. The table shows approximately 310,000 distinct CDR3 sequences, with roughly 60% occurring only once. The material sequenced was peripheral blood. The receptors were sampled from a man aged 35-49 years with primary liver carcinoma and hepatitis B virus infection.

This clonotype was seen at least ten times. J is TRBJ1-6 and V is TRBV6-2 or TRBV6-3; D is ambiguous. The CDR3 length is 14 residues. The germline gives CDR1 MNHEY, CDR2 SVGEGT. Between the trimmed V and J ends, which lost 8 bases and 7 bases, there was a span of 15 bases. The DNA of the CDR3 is TGTGCCAGCGCTCTCGAGGGTGGAAATTCACCCCTCCACTTT. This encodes CASALEGGNSPLHF.

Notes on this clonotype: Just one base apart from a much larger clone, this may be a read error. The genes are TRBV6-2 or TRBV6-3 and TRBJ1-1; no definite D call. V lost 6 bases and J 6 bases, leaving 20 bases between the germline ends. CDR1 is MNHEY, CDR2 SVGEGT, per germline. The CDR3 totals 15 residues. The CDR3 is CASRVGGRWLSEAFF. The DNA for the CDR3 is TGTGCCAGCAGAGTCGGAGGCAGGTGGCTTTCTGAAGCTTTCTTT.

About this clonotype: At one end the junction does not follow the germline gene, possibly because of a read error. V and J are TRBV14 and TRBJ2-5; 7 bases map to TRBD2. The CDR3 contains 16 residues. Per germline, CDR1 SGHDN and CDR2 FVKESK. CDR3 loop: CVSSQIGTTFQETQYF. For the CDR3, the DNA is TGTGTCAGCAGCCAGATCGGGACTACCTTCCAAGAGACCCAGTACTTC.

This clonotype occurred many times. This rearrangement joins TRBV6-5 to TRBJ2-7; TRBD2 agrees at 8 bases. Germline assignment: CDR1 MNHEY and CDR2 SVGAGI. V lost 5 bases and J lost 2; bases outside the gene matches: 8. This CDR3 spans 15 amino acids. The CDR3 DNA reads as TGTGCCAGCAGTCCCACTAGCGGTTCTCCCTACGAGCAGTACTTC. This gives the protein CASSPTSGSPYEQYF.

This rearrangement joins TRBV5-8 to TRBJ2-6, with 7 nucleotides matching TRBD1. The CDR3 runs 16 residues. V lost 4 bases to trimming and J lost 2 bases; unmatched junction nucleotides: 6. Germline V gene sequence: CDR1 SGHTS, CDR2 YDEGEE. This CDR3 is CASSLGQTPGANVLTF. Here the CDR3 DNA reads TGTGCCAGCAGCCTGGGACAGACCCCTGGGGCCAACGTCCTGACTTTC.